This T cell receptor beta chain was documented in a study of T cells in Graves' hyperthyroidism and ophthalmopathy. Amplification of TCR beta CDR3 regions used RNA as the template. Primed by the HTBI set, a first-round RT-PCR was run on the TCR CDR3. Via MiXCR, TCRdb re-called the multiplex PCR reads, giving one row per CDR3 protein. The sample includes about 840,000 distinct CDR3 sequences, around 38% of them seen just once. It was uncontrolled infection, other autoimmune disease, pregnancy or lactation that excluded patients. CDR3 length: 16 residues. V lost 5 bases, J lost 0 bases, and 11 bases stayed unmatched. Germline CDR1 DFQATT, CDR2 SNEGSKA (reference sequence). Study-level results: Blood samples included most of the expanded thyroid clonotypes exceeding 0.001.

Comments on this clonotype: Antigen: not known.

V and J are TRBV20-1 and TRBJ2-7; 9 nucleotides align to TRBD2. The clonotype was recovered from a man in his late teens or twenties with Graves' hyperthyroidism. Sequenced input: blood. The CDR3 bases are TGCAGTGCTCCTAGCGGGACCTTTTTGAGCTCCTACGAGCAGTACTTC. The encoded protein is CSAPSGTFLSSYEQYF.